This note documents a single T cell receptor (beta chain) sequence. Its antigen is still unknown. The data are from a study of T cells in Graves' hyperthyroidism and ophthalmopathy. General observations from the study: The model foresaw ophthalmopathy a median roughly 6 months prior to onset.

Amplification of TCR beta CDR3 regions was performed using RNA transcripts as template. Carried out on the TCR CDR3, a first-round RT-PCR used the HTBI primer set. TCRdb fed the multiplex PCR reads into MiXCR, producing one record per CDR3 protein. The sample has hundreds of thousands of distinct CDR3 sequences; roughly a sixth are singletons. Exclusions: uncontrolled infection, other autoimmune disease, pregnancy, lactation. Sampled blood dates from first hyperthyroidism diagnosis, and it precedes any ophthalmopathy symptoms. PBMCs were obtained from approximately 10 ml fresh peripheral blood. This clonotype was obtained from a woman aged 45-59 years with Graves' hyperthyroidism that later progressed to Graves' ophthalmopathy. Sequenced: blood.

The CDR3 region is CASSLRLGMNTEAFF. CDR3 DNA sequence: TGTGCCAGCAGTTTACGTTTGGGGATGAACACTGAAGCTTTCTTT. The rearrangement uses TRBV27 and TRBJ1-1; D unresolved. The CDR3 runs 15 residues. Germline-derived CDR1 and CDR2 are MNHEY and SMNVEV (reference sequence). With 2 bases removed from V and 0 bases from J, the gap between germline ends came to 10 bases.